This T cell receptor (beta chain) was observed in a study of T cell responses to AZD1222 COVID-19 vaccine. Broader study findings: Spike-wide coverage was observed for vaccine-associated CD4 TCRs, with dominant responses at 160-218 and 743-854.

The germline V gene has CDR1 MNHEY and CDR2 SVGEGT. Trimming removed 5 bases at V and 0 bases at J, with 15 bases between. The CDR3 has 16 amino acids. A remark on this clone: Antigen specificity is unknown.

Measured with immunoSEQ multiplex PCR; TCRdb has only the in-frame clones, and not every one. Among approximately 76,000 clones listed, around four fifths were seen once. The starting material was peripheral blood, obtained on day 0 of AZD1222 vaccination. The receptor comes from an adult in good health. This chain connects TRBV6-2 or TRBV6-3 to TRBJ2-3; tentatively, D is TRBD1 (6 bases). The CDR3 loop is CASSPFEGDSTDTQYF. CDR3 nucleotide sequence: TGTGCCAGCAGTCCCTTTGAGGGGGACAGCACAGATACGCAGTATTTT.